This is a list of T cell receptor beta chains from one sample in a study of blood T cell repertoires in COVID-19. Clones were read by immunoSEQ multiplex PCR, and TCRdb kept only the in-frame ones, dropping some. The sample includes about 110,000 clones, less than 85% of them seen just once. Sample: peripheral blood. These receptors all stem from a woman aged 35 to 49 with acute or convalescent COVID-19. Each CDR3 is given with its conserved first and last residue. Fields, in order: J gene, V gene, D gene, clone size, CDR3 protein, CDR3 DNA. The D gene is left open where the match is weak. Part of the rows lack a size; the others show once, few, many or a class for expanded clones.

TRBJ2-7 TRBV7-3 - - CASTPSRRGRGEQYF TGTGCCAGCACCCCCTCCAGGAGAGGACGGGGCGAGCAGTACTTC
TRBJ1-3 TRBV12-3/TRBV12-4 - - CASSLGLGNTIYF TGTGCCAGCAGTTTAGGACTAGGAAACACCATATATTTT
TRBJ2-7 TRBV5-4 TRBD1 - CASSFWDSPYEQYF TGTGCCAGCAGCTTTTGGGACAGTCCCTACGAGCAGTACTTC
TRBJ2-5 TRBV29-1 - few CSVAGQQETQYF TGCAGCGTCGCCGGACAGCAAGAGACCCAGTACTTC
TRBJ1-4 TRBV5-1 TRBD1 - CASSQTSGGTNEKLFF TGCGCCAGCAGCCAAACTTCAGGGGGTACTAATGAAAAACTGTTTTTT
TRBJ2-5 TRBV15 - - CATSRDGSQETQYF TGTGCCACCAGCAGAGATGGGAGCCAAGAGACCCAGTACTTC
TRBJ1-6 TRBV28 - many CASSLSTGPNSPLHF TGTGCCAGCAGTTTATCGACAGGCCCTAATTCACCCCTCCACTTT
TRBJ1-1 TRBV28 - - CASEGRREAFF TGTGCCAGCGAGGGTCGCCGCGAAGCTTTCTTT
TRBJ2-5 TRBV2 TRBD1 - CASDRDRETQYF TGTGCCAGCGACCGGGACAGGGAGACCCAGTACTTC
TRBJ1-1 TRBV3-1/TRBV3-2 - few CASGIFGANTEAFF TGTGCCAGCGGGATCTTTGGGGCGAACACTGAAGCTTTCTTT
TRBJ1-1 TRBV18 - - CASSPQVGANTEAFF TGTGCCAGCTCACCGCAGGTTGGGGCTAACACTGAAGCTTTCTTT
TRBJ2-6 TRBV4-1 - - CASSQPRFSSGANVLTF TGCGCCAGCAGCCAGCCTCGTTTCAGTTCTGGGGCCAACGTCCTGACTTTC
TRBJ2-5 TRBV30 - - CASGFDWEETQYF TGTGCCTCGGGGTTCGATTGGGAGGAGACCCAGTACTTC
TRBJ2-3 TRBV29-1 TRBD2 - CSAPLAGGYTQYF TGCAGCGCCCCCCTAGCGGGGGGTTATACGCAGTATTTT
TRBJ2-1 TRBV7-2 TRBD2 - CASSAAGTSDYEQFF TGTGCCAGCAGCGCCGCCGGGACTAGTGATTATGAGCAGTTCTTC
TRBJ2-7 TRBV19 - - CASSISAGYEQYF TGTGCCAGTAGTATTTCGGCGGGATACGAGCAGTACTTC
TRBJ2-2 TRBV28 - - CASSLFPGGGTGELFF TGTGCCAGCAGTTTATTCCCCGGGGGTGGGACCGGGGAGCTGTTTTTT
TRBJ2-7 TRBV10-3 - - CAISPRDTPYEQYF TGTGCCATCAGCCCCAGGGACACCCCCTACGAGCAGTACTTC
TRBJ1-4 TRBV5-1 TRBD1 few CASSLGGRQGEGEKLFF TGCGCCAGCAGCTTGGGGGGGAGACAGGGCGAGGGAGAAAAACTGTTTTTT
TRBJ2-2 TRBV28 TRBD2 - CASSLGGSGLKGELFF TGTGCCAGCAGTTTAGGTGGTAGCGGGCTTAAGGGGGAGCTGTTTTTT
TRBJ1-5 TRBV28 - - CASSLLEGTGSHQPQHF TGTGCCAGCAGCTTACTTGAGGGTACCGGTTCTCATCAGCCCCAGCATTTT
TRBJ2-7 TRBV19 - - CASSIQVGDSYEQYF TGTGCCAGTAGTATCCAGGTCGGGGACTCCTACGAGCAGTACTTC
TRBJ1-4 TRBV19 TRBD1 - CASSTLTGGESYEKLFF TGTGCCAGTAGTACACTGACAGGGGGCGAATCCTACGAAAAACTGTTTTTT
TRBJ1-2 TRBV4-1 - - CASSQAWPGKRGYTF TGCGCCAGCAGCCAAGCTTGGCCAGGGAAGCGTGGCTACACCTTC
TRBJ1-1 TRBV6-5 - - CASSPKTGPGEAFF TGTGCCAGCTCCCCCAAGACAGGCCCGGGGGAAGCTTTCTTT
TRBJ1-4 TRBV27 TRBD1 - CASRRQGTNEKLFF TGTGCCAGCCGCAGACAGGGAACTAATGAAAAACTGTTTTTT
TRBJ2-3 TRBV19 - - CASSIREDTQYF TGTGCCAGTAGTATTCGGGAAGATACGCAGTATTTT
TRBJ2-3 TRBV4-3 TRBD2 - CASSQSAGESTDTQYF TGCGCCAGCAGCCAATCGGCGGGGGAATCGACGGATACGCAGTATTTT
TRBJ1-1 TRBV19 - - CASSTRGWEAFF TGTGCCAGTAGTACCAGGGGCTGGGAAGCTTTCTTT
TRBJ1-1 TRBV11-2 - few CASSLGRGYTEAFF TGTGCCAGCAGCTTAGGTAGGGGTTACACTGAAGCTTTCTTT
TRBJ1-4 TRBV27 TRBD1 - CASSLRPGQGFGKLFF TGTGCCAGCAGTTTAAGACCGGGACAGGGTTTTGGAAAACTGTTTTTT
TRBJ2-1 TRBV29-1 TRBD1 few CSVDAGGNEQFF TGCAGCGTTGATGCAGGGGGCAATGAGCAGTTCTTC
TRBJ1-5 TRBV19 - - CASKRGGQPQHF TGTGCCAGTAAAAGGGGCGGTCAGCCCCAGCATTTT
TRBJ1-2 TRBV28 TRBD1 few CASSPTGQGIYGYTF TGTGCCAGCAGCCCTACCGGACAGGGGATATATGGCTACACCTTC
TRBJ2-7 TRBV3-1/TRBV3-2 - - CASSQQSSTEQYF TGTGCCAGCAGCCAACAATCTAGCACCGAGCAGTACTTC
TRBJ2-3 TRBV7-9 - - CASSSTQNSADTQYF TGTGCCAGCAGCTCAACACAGAACTCGGCAGATACGCAGTATTTT
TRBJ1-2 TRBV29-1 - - CSVEGQGGGYTF TGCAGCGTTGAAGGGCAGGGAGGTGGCTACACCTTC
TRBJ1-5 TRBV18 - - CASSPVGGGNQPQHF TGTGCCAGCTCACCAGTGGGAGGTGGCAATCAGCCCCAGCATTTT
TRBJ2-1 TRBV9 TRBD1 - CASSVRGTGGLAISSSYNEQFF TGTGCCAGCAGCGTACGGGGGACAGGCGGACTTGCAATCTCAAGCTCCTACAATGAGCAGTTCTTC
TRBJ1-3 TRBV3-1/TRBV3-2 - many CASSSQYLSGNTIYF TGTGCCAGCAGTAGTCAATATCTCTCTGGAAACACCATATATTTT
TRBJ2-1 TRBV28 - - CASRSPRIEQFF TGTGCCAGCAGGTCCCCTAGGATTGAGCAGTTCTTC
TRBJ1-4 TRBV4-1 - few CASNYDRSNEKLFF TGCGCCAGCAACTACGACAGGAGTAATGAAAAACTGTTTTTT
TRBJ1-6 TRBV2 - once CASSEQINSPLHF TGTGCCAGCAGTGAACAGATCAATTCACCCCTCCACTTT